A selection of T cell receptor beta chains follows, all from one sample in a study of blood T cell repertoires in COVID-19. Profiled with immunoSEQ multiplex PCR; TCRdb holds only in-frame clones, not every one. The sample lists over 200,000 clones, roughly 87% occurring once. Sample: PBMCs or T cells enriched from blood (not recorded which). Receptor source: a man younger than 45 who had recovered from COVID-19. Both conserved end residues are part of each CDR3. A D gene is named only where the DNA matches it firmly. Expanded clones get a size class; other rows say once, few or many, or leave the size out.

d_call,v_call,clone_size,j_call,cdr3_nt,cdr3_aa
-,TRBV19,-,TRBJ1-2,TGTGCCAGTAGTATTGGGAGTCTGGGGAATGGCTACACCTTC,CASSIGSLGNGYTF
-,TRBV7-2,-,TRBJ2-7,TGTGCCAGCAGCCTACAGGGCGAGGCCTACGAGCAGTACTTC,CASSLQGEAYEQYF
-,TRBV6-5,-,TRBJ2-5,TGTGCCAGCAGTTACTCCAGGATCGAGACCCAGTACTTC,CASSYSRIETQYF
-,TRBV6-5,-,TRBJ1-2,TGTGCCAGCAGTTACACCAGGACAGTTGATGGCTACACCTTC,CASSYTRTVDGYTF
TRBD1,TRBV11-3,-,TRBJ2-5,TGTGCCAGCAGCCTGACAGGGGGGGAAGAGACCCAGTACTTC,CASSLTGGEETQYF
TRBD2,TRBV23-1,-,TRBJ2-7,TGCGCCAGCAGTCAACGGGCGGGAGGGCCTCAAGCCTACGAGCAGTACTTC,CASSQRAGGPQAYEQYF
-,TRBV12-5,-,TRBJ1-1,TGTGCTAGTGGTTTGGTAGACCAGGATAAAGCTTTCTTT,CASGLVDQDKAFF
-,TRBV28,-,TRBJ2-4,TGTGCCAGCAGTTTATCGGTAGCAGGGGATTTCATTCAGTACTTC,CASSLSVAGDFIQYF
-,TRBV27,-,TRBJ1-4,TGTGCCAGCAGTTTAAGAGGGCTAACTAATGAAAAACTGTTTTTT,CASSLRGLTNEKLFF
TRBD1,TRBV19,-,TRBJ2-3,TGTGCCAGTAGTACCCGTCCGGGACAGATACCAGATACGCAGTATTTT,CASSTRPGQIPDTQYF
TRBD1,TRBV30,-,TRBJ2-7,TGTGCCTGCGCAGGGGGCCAACTCTACGAGCAGTACTTC,CACAGGQLYEQYF
-,TRBV28,few,TRBJ1-3,TGTGCCAGCAGTTTTGTAGGGGTTTTCACCATATATTTT,CASSFVGVFTIYF
TRBD1,TRBV4-1,-,TRBJ2-7,TGCGCCAGCAGCCGGACAGGGGGCGAGCAGTACTTC,CASSRTGGEQYF
-,TRBV11-3,-,TRBJ2-1,TGTGCCAGCAGCCCGACGACGTTGGACTCCGGGGATTTATACAATGAGCAGTTCTTC,CASSPTTLDSGDLYNEQFF
TRBD2,TRBV5-4,-,TRBJ2-1,TGTGCCAGCAGCTCTAGGACTAGCGGTAACAATGAGCAGTTCTTC,CASSSRTSGNNEQFF
-,TRBV14,-,TRBJ1-1,TGTGCCAGCAGCCACAAATACTTGAACACTGAAGCTTTCTTT,CASSHKYLNTEAFF
TRBD2,TRBV28,-,TRBJ2-5,TGTGCCAGCAGTTCCCTGACTAGCGGGTTTAGGGAGACCCAGTACTTC,CASSSLTSGFRETQYF
-,TRBV7-9,-,TRBJ1-5,TGTGCCAGCAGCTTAGCAGGGGCAAATCAGCCCCAGCATTTT,CASSLAGANQPQHF
-,TRBV29-1,-,TRBJ1-3,TGCAGCGTTGCCCCAGACTCTGGAAACACCATATATTTT,CSVAPDSGNTIYF
-,TRBV30,-,TRBJ1-4,TGTGCCTGGAGAGGCCTAGGGGCTAATGAAAAACTGTTTTTT,CAWRGLGANEKLFF
TRBD1,TRBV19,-,TRBJ1-3,TGTGCCAGTAGTATTCTGGACAGGGACTCTGGAAACACCATATATTTT,CASSILDRDSGNTIYF
-,TRBV29-1,-,TRBJ1-1,TGCAGCGCCGAGCGGCAAGGCAACACTGAAGCTTTCTTT,CSAERQGNTEAFF
TRBD1,TRBV6-2/TRBV6-3,-,TRBJ1-2,TGTGCCAGCAGTCCAGGTGGAGGGGGCGTTTCCTATGGCTACACCTTC,CASSPGGGGVSYGYTF
TRBD1,TRBV27,-,TRBJ1-1,TGTGCCTCAAAACAGGGGGCTGGGAAGTACACTGAAGCTTTCTTT,CASKQGAGKYTEAFF
TRBD2,TRBV30,-,TRBJ2-2,TGTGCCTGGAGTGCACTACGGACTAGCGATACCTCGAACACCGGGGAGCTGTTTTTT,CAWSALRTSDTSNTGELFF
TRBD1,TRBV5-1,-,TRBJ2-2,TGCGCCAGCAGCTTTCGGGACAGAGTTTCCATCGGGGAGCTGTTTTTT,CASSFRDRVSIGELFF
-,TRBV4-3,-,TRBJ2-7,TGCGCCAGCAGCCAAACAGGGTCCTACGAGCAGTACTTC,CASSQTGSYEQYF
TRBD1,TRBV6-2/TRBV6-3,-,TRBJ1-2,TGTGCCAGCAGTTCAGGGGGAAGCTATGGCTACACCTTC,CASSSGGSYGYTF
-,TRBV15,-,TRBJ1-1,TGTGCCACCACCGGGGAGACGAACACTGAAGCTTTCTTT,CATTGETNTEAFF
-,TRBV29-1,-,TRBJ2-7,TGCAGCGTTGGCCTTTTTGACAGCTACGAGCAGTACTTC,CSVGLFDSYEQYF
-,TRBV14,few,TRBJ1-2,TGTGCCAGCAGCCAAGATGAGGGCGGCTATGGCTACACCTTC,CASSQDEGGYGYTF
-,TRBV6-5,-,TRBJ1-5,TGTGCCAGCAGGAACGACGGGAATCAGCCCCAGCATTTT,CASRNDGNQPQHF
-,TRBV11-2,-,TRBJ2-1,TGTGCCAGCAGCTTAGATCAGGCTCTTATTAAGCAGTTCTTC,CASSLDQALIKQFF
TRBD2,TRBV7-9,-,TRBJ2-7,TGTGCCAGCAGCTCCATAGCGGGGGCGCGGTACTACGAGCAGTACTTC,CASSSIAGARYYEQYF
-,TRBV19,-,TRBJ1-1,TGTGCCACCTCCGATTTGGGGGGGCGGGTCACTGAAGCTTTCTTT,CATSDLGGRVTEAFF
TRBD1,TRBV7-9,-,TRBJ2-1,TGTGCCAGCAGCCCCAGACAGGGAACCTACAATGAGCAGTTCTTC,CASSPRQGTYNEQFF
-,TRBV6-5,-,TRBJ1-5,TGTGCCAGCAGTTCCCGCGTTAACAATCAGCCCCAGCATTTT,CASSSRVNNQPQHF
TRBD1,TRBV24-1,-,TRBJ2-7,TGTGCCACCAGTGACGACAGGGCAAAATGGTTTTACGAGCAGTACTTC,CATSDDRAKWFYEQYF
TRBD1,TRBV5-1,-,TRBJ1-5,TGCGCCAGCAGCCTCCAGGGGGCTCAGCCCCAGCATTTT,CASSLQGAQPQHF
-,TRBV12-3/TRBV12-4,-,TRBJ1-1,TGTGCCAGCAGATACAGAAGCACTGAAGCTTTCTTT,CASRYRSTEAFF
TRBD2,TRBV4-1,-,TRBJ2-2,TGCGCCAGCAGCCACCTTCCACTAGCGGGAGGTGTTGGGGAGCTGTTTTTT,CASSHLPLAGGVGELFF
-,TRBV7-2,-,TRBJ2-1,TGTGCCAGCAGCTTAGGTAGCGCATCCTACAATGAGCAGTTCTTC,CASSLGSASYNEQFF
TRBD1,TRBV7-8,-,TRBJ1-5,TGTGCCAGCAGCTTCCAACACAGGGGGGAGCCCCAGCATTTT,CASSFQHRGEPQHF
-,TRBV30,-,TRBJ2-1,TGTGCCTGGAGTGTATGGGGCAGCCACAATGAGCAGTTCTTC,CAWSVWGSHNEQFF
-,TRBV6-5,-,TRBJ2-7,TGTGCCAGCAGCTTGGACTTGCCCTACGAGCAGTACTTC,CASSLDLPYEQYF
TRBD1,TRBV24-1,-,TRBJ2-7,TGTGCCACCCAGGGGGGACAGGCCTACGAGCAGTACTTC,CATQGGQAYEQYF
TRBD1,TRBV2,-,TRBJ2-7,TGTGCCAGCCAAGACGAAGGGACAGGGGGCTCCTACGAGCAGTACTTC,CASQDEGTGGSYEQYF
TRBD2,TRBV6-6,once,TRBJ2-7,TGTGCCAGCAGGGAGGCTCGGGGGGGCGCCTACGAGCAGTACTTC,CASREARGGAYEQYF
TRBD2,TRBV5-1,-,TRBJ2-2,TGCGCCAGCAGCTTGACCCAGCGGGGGAACACCGGGGAGCTGTTTTTT,CASSLTQRGNTGELFF
-,TRBV7-3,-,TRBJ1-1,TGTGCCAGCAGCTTACAGAAGAACACTGAAGCTTTCTTT,CASSLQKNTEAFF
TRBD1,TRBV6-5,-,TRBJ2-2,TGTGCCAGCAGTTCCCGGGACAGGGGATTCCCCGGGGAGCTGTTTTTT,CASSSRDRGFPGELFF